This TCR beta chain was retrieved from a study of blood T cell repertoires in COVID-19. Study at large: The United States, Italy and Spain provided the acute and convalescent COVID-19 samples. From T cells, B-cell-depleted T cells, or PBMCs came the material, which was cDNA or gDNA.

Trimming pared 7 bases from V and 4 bases from J, leaving 11 bases between. CDR1 is ENHRY and CDR2 is SYGVKD in the germline V gene. The CDR3 has 13 residues. Authors' analysis steps: Amplification of reference gene primers provided the estimated nucleated cell counts. Assay used: immunoSEQ multiplex PCR; TCRdb lists only in-frame clones, some missing. The V and J calls and clone size were taken over from that table, and D and trimming were inferred from the DNA. The sample holds roughly 120,000 clones, around 80% seen once. The gene calls are TRBV10-3 and TRBJ1-5; D is perhaps TRBD1 (6 bases). The specimen was peripheral blood. This TCR came from a man aged 70-80 years with acute or convalescent COVID-19. The CDR3 DNA reads as TGTGCCATCAATCAGGGGTCAAATCAGCCCCAGCATTTT. Amino acids: CAINQGSNQPQHF.